Presented here are 4 T cell receptor beta chains from one specimen sequenced in a study of blood T cell repertoires in COVID-19. This table comes from immunoSEQ multiplex PCR, and its TCRdb copy is limited to in-frame clones, with some not included. In the table there are roughly 220,000 clones, roughly 88% of which are singletons. The sample was peripheral blood. Receptors were obtained from a young man who had recovered from COVID-19.

The chain employs TRBV24-1 and TRBJ2-5; 9 nucleotides agree with TRBD1. The V gene end was trimmed by 6 bases and the J gene end by 3 bases; junction bases not matched to a gene: 10. This CDR3 has 16 amino acids. Germline lookup yields CDR1 KGHDR and CDR2 SFDVKD. CDR3 amino acids: CATSIPRTGGEETQYF. The DNA for the CDR3 is TGTGCCACCAGTATCCCTCGAACAGGGGGCGAAGAGACCCAGTACTTC.

The V gene is TRBV3-1 (or the pseudogene TRBV3-2), the J gene TRBJ1-2, with D perhaps matching TRBD1 (5 bases). The germline V and J ends were trimmed by 5 bases and 8 bases, with 15 bases remaining between them. Looked up from germline, CDR1 is LGHDT and CDR2 is YNNKEL (reference sequence). The CDR3 length is 13 residues. The CDR3 loop reads CASSEGTPTGYTF. CDR3 bases: TGTGCCAGCAGCGAAGGGACTCCTACGGGCTACACCTTC.

The chain combines TRBV6-5 with TRBJ1-1, with D unclear. The germline V and J ends were trimmed by 6 bases and 10 bases, with 15 bases remaining between them. Looked up from germline, CDR1 is MNHEY and CDR2 is SVGAGI. CDR3 size: 12 residues. The CDR3 DNA follows: TGTGCCAGCAGCAACGACTTCCCCCTAGCTTTCTTT. This translates into CASSNDFPLAFF.

The chain recombines TRBV2 with TRBJ1-3, with TRBD1 as a possible D gene (5 bases). The CDR3 is made up of 17 amino acids. Trimming removed 7 bases from V and 0 bases from J, with 19 bases in between. From germline, CDR1 is SNHLY and CDR2 FYNNEI. The CDR3 spells CASNPPSGQGSGNTIYF. CDR3 coding DNA: TGTGCCAGCAATCCCCCCTCCGGGCAGGGCTCTGGAAACACCATATATTTT.